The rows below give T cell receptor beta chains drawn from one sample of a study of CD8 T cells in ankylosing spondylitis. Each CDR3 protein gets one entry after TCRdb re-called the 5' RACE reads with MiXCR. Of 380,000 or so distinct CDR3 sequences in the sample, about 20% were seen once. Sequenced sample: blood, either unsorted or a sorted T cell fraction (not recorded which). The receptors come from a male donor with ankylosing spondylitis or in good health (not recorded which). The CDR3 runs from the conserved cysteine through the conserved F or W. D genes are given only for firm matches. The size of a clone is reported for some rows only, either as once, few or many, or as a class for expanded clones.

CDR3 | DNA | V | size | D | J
CASSQDTRRVVDTDTQYF | TGTGCCAGCAGCCAGGATACCCGAAGAGTTGTCGACACAGATACGCAGTATTTT | TRBV3-1 | few | NA | TRBJ2-3
CSARGQHTGELFF | TGCAGTGCACGCGGTCAACATACCGGGGAGCTGTTTTTT | TRBV20-1 | few | NA | TRBJ2-2
CAISEIQGAGNTIYF | TGTGCCATCAGTGAGATCCAGGGTGCCGGAAACACCATATATTTT | TRBV10-3 | NA | NA | TRBJ1-3
CASSVEGHSSYEQYF | TGTGCCAGCAGCGTCGAGGGACACTCATCCTACGAGCAGTACTTC | TRBV9 | NA | NA | TRBJ2-7
CASSSGQGAPYEQYF | TGTGCCAGCAGCTCAGGACAGGGGGCCCCCTACGAGCAGTACTTC | TRBV7-9 | few | TRBD1 | TRBJ2-7
CASSFGVGGHQPQHF | TGTGCCAGCAGTTTTGGCGTGGGGGGCCATCAGCCCCAGCATTTT | TRBV28 | NA | NA | TRBJ1-5
CASSSTLDANEQYF | TGTGCCAGCAGCTCTACCCTCGACGCCAACGAGCAGTACTTC | TRBV7-9 | few | NA | TRBJ2-7
CASSPLPDKYNEQFF | TGTGCCAGTAGTCCCCTCCCGGACAAATACAATGAGCAGTTCTTC | TRBV19 | once | NA | TRBJ2-1
CASSLSRAGGLYEQYF | TGTGCCAGCAGTTTATCGAGGGCGGGGGGGTTATACGAGCAGTACTTC | TRBV27 | NA | TRBD2 | TRBJ2-7
CASSPGPRGTEAFF | TGTGCCAGCAGTCCGGGGCCCAGGGGCACTGAAGCTTTCTTT | TRBV12-3/TRBV12-4 | NA | NA | TRBJ1-1
CASSAGIEYNEQFF | TGTGCCAGCAGCGCAGGGATAGAATACAATGAGCAGTTCTTC | TRBV9 | NA | NA | TRBJ2-1
CASSPIEGLGTDTQYF | TGTGCCAGCAGCCCAATCGAGGGCTTGGGCACAGATACGCAGTATTTT | TRBV7-9 | NA | NA | TRBJ2-3
CASSQAGTQNTQYF | TGTGCCAGCAGCCAAGCCGGGACTCAAAATACGCAGTATTTT | TRBV3-1 | NA | NA | TRBJ2-3
CAVSGGAYEQFF | TGTGCCGTTAGCGGGGGGGCCTATGAGCAGTTCTTC | TRBV12-3/TRBV12-4 | few | TRBD2 | TRBJ2-1
CAWRDRAQETQYF | TGTGCCTGGAGGGACAGGGCCCAAGAGACCCAGTACTTC | TRBV30 | NA | TRBD1 | TRBJ2-5
CASSMRQGEYYEQYF | TGTGCCAGCAGCATGCGACAGGGGGAATACTACGAGCAGTACTTC | TRBV11-2 | few | TRBD1 | TRBJ2-7
CASSLGPDGNSPLHF | TGTGCCAGCAGCTTAGGCCCCGACGGGAATTCACCCCTCCACTTT | TRBV7-6 | NA | NA | TRBJ1-6
CASSPVAGAQETQYF | TGTGCCAGCTCACCCGTAGCGGGTGCCCAAGAGACCCAGTACTTC | TRBV18 | NA | TRBD2 | TRBJ2-5
CASSLLFGTEINEQFF | TGTGCCAGCAGTTTACTTTTTGGGACAGAGATTAATGAGCAGTTCTTC | TRBV12-3/TRBV12-4 | NA | TRBD1 | TRBJ2-1
CSVPGTSGANEQFF | TGCAGCGTCCCTGGCACTAGCGGGGCTAATGAGCAGTTCTTC | TRBV29-1 | many | TRBD2 | TRBJ2-1
CSARDDRGGDHSPLHF | TGCAGTGCTAGAGATGATCGGGGTGGGGATCATTCACCCCTCCACTTT | TRBV20-1 | many | NA | TRBJ1-6
CASSGSTGTDTQYF | TGCGCCAGCAGCGGGAGCACTGGGACAGATACGCAGTATTTT | TRBV4-1 | NA | NA | TRBJ2-3
CASSPPFVQGRNIQYF | TGTGCCAGCAGTCCCCCCTTCGTGCAGGGCAGGAACATTCAGTACTTC | TRBV12-3/TRBV12-4 | NA | NA | TRBJ2-4
CASGYGVHYEQYF | TGTGCCAGCGGATACGGGGTCCACTACGAGCAGTACTTC | TRBV12-3/TRBV12-4 | few | NA | TRBJ2-7
CASSPILVGSSYNEQFF | TGTGCCAGCAGCCCCATACTGGTGGGAAGCTCCTACAATGAGCAGTTCTTC | TRBV7-8 | few | NA | TRBJ2-1
CSARPRNTGELFF | TGCAGTGCTAGACCCAGAAACACCGGGGAGCTGTTTTTT | TRBV20-1 | NA | NA | TRBJ2-2
CSATDGGAWYEQYF | TGCAGTGCTACGGACGGGGGGGCTTGGTACGAGCAGTACTTC | TRBV20-1 | many | TRBD2 | TRBJ2-7
CASTPRTQDTQYF | TGTGCCAGCACCCCAAGGACGCAAGATACGCAGTATTTT | TRBV12-3/TRBV12-4 | NA | NA | TRBJ2-3
CSATEDRERGEQYF | TGCAGTGCTACAGAAGACAGGGAGCGGGGCGAGCAGTACTTC | TRBV20-1 | NA | NA | TRBJ2-7
CASTGWRVREKLFF | TGTGCCAGCACGGGTTGGAGGGTTCGCGAAAAACTGTTTTTT | TRBV2 | NA | NA | TRBJ1-4
CASSRSGGVYEQYF | TGTGCCAGCAGCCGTAGCGGGGGGGTCTACGAGCAGTACTTC | TRBV7-8 | few | TRBD2 | TRBJ2-7
CASSYGSSNEQFF | TGTGCCAGCAGTTATGGGAGCTCTAATGAGCAGTTCTTC | TRBV6-5 | few | NA | TRBJ2-1
CSATSNMNYGYTF | TGCAGTGCGACGTCGAATATGAACTATGGCTACACCTTC | TRBV20-1 | few | NA | TRBJ1-2
CASSAPLSSYEQYF | TGTGCCAGCAGCGCCCCGCTAAGCTCCTACGAGCAGTACTTC | TRBV12-3/TRBV12-4 | few | NA | TRBJ2-7
CASSLSQVSYNEQFF | TGTGCCAGCAGCTTGTCTCAGGTCTCCTACAATGAGCAGTTCTTC | TRBV5-5 | many | NA | TRBJ2-1
CASSLAAGYEQFF | TGTGCCAGCAGTTTGGCGGCGGGTTATGAGCAGTTCTTC | TRBV12-3/TRBV12-4 | few | NA | TRBJ2-1
CASSSDRTASHGLSTDTQYF | TGTGCCAGCAGTTCCGACCGGACAGCCTCCCATGGACTTAGCACAGATACGCAGTATTTT | TRBV6-2/TRBV6-3 | NA | NA | TRBJ2-3
CASSYSGGANEKLFF | TGTGCCAGCAGTTACTCTGGGGGGGCTAATGAAAAACTGTTTTTT | TRBV6-5 | few | NA | TRBJ1-4
CAIRGLAENTGELFF | TGTGCCATCAGGGGACTAGCGGAAAACACCGGGGAGCTGTTTTTT | TRBV10-3 | NA | TRBD2 | TRBJ2-2
CSARPGHGYGYTF | TGCAGTGCTAGACCCGGGCACGGCTATGGCTACACCTTC | TRBV20-1 | NA | NA | TRBJ1-2
CASSPSWGQTEQFF | TGTGCCAGCAGCCCCTCCTGGGGACAGACTGAGCAGTTCTTC | TRBV9 | NA | TRBD1 | TRBJ2-1
CASSLYPGGTTDTQYF | TGTGCCAGCAGTTTATATCCGGGGGGAACCACAGATACGCAGTATTTT | TRBV27 | few | TRBD2 | TRBJ2-3
CASSQEGGADYNEQFF | TGCGCCAGCAGCCAAGAGGGGGGGGCGGATTACAATGAGCAGTTCTTC | TRBV4-1 | NA | NA | TRBJ2-1
CSVDWGGEQYF | TGCAGCGTTGATTGGGGTGGCGAGCAGTACTTC | TRBV29-1 | few | NA | TRBJ2-7
CASSGQGLSGANVLTF | TGTGCCAGCAGCGGACAGGGGCTCTCTGGGGCCAACGTCCTGACTTTC | TRBV7-9 | NA | TRBD1 | TRBJ2-6
CASSLRGYYGYTF | TGTGCCAGCAGCCTAAGGGGTTACTATGGCTACACCTTC | TRBV25-1 | few | NA | TRBJ1-2
CASSQSPGQRSSYEQYF | TGCGCCAGCAGCCAGTCACCGGGACAGAGAAGCTCCTACGAGCAGTACTTC | TRBV4-1 | NA | TRBD1 | TRBJ2-7
CASSSAGSTNEKLFF | TGTGCCAGCAGTTCTGCAGGGTCAACTAATGAAAAACTGTTTTTT | TRBV12-3/TRBV12-4 | few | NA | TRBJ1-4
CASSLGWGVRNTEAFF | TGTGCCAGCAGCTTAGGGTGGGGGGTGAGGAACACTGAAGCTTTCTTT | TRBV7-9 | NA | NA | TRBJ1-1
CASSSGATDQETQYF | TGTGCCAGTTCATCCGGGGCAACTGACCAAGAGACCCAGTACTTC | TRBV3-1 | few | NA | TRBJ2-5
CAWSEAAGANVLTF | TGTGCCTGGAGTGAGGCAGCTGGGGCCAACGTCCTGACTTTC | TRBV30 | few | NA | TRBJ2-6
CSASRTGELFF | TGCAGTGCTAGCCGAACCGGGGAGCTGTTTTTT | TRBV20-1 | NA | NA | TRBJ2-2
CASSQSTSSYEQYF | TGTGCCAGCAGCCAATCTACTAGCTCCTACGAGCAGTACTTC | TRBV4-2 | NA | NA | TRBJ2-7